This TCR beta chain was captured in a study of cytomegalovirus exposure and HLA in healthy donors. Whole-study results and caveats: According to the study, 160 or so TCR beta chains were cytomegalovirus-associated. Reportedly, cytomegalovirus status was diagnosed with high sensitivity and specificity. Later, an analysis found that TCR clusters from the first cohort tended to co-occur in the roughly 110 validation repertoires.

Using immunoSEQ multiplex PCR, the repertoire was profiled, and TCRdb retains in-frame clones only, with some absent. The data contain about 78,000 clones, about 96% of them seen just once; the ten biggest clones take up 1.6%. The CDR3 consists of 13 residues. The V gene's germline CDR1 is MNHNS and CDR2 SASEGT. Trimming removed 10 bases from V and 2 bases from J; junction bases left unmatched: 6. This clone was seen only once. Its antigen is as yet unknown. Sequencing was done on a sample of PBMCs. The J gene is TRBJ2-7, the V gene TRBV6-1, with TRBD1 matching 9 bases. This sequence originates from a man between 18 and 35 years old in good health and CMV-seropositive. CDR3 bases: TGTGCCACCCTGAGACAGGGGGCCTACGAGCAGTACTTC. It codes for CATLRQGAYEQYF.